This T cell receptor beta chain was identified during a study of cytomegalovirus exposure and HLA in healthy donors. The donors belonged to the approximately 120-subject validation cohort, separate from the 666-subject first cohort. This CDR3 has 14 residues. V lost 4 bases and J 6 bases, leaving 13 bases between the germline ends. Germline values: CDR1 SGHTA, CDR2 FQGTGA. Repertoires were generated with immunoSEQ multiplex PCR, while TCRdb's copy carries only in-frame clones and drops some. This table holds fewer than 200,000 clones, about 85% found once. In regard to this clone: Antigen unknown.

Study conclusions and caveats: TCR beta chains numbering about 160 were designated cytomegalovirus-associated.

This TCR came from a young man in good health and CMV-seropositive. The sequenced sample was PBMCs. This chain joins TRBV7-3 and TRBJ2-1; D might be TRBD2 (5 bases). The CDR3 DNA reads as TGTGCCAGCAGCTCTCCTAGCAGCAGCAATGAGCAGTTCTTC. This translates into CASSSPSSSNEQFF.